The 15 T cell receptor beta chains presented below share a single source sample, sequenced in a study of shared clonotypes between healthy human individuals (dated by TCRdb to the early 2020s). The library came from the immunoSEQ multiplex PCR assay. This is the immuneACCESS table as TCRdb keeps it, with only in-frame sequences that have V and J called. A part of the clones is gone; compared with another copy, unresolved V genes explain less than half, and the rest is unexplained. The sample contains about 1 million clones, around 74% of them found a single time. Jointly, the top ten make up approximately 1.5% of the sample. Sequencing used memory CD4+ T cells sorted from blood. This sample's cell subset or site label indicates: CD45RA-negative fraction. These receptors were obtained from a man between 18 and 35 years old in good health.

Turning to this clone: Other nucleotide sequences from this sample produce the same CDR3. The V call is TRBV15, the J call TRBJ2-2; 7 bases fit TRBD1. The V and J ends lost 1 base and 3 bases, in that order; junction bases with no gene match: 2. Germline V CDR1 and CDR2: LNHNV, YYDKDF (reference sequence). This CDR3 region has 15 residues. The CDR3 DNA reads TGTGCCACCAGCAGAGGTACAGGGGACACCGGGGAGCTGTTTTTT. This sequence encodes CATSRGTGDTGELFF.

This sequence joins TRBV2 and TRBJ2-5, with 8 bases aligning to TRBD1. This CDR3 region has 14 residues. J was trimmed by 5 bases and V by 6 bases; bases with no gene match: 8. CDR1 is SNHLY, CDR2 FYNNEI, per germline. In DNA, the CDR3 is TGTGCCAGCAGGGAGACAGGGGTAGGGGAGACCCAGTACTTC. Its protein is CASRETGVGETQYF.

V usage is TRBV18 and J usage is TRBJ1-2; tentative D call: TRBD1 (5 bases). CDR3 length equals 15 residues. CDR1 and CDR2 (germline): KGHSH, LQKENI. Trimming took 3 bases from V and 6 from J, leaving 17 bases between them. CDR3 residues: CASSPTVGGKNGYTF. The CDR3, as DNA: TGTGCCAGCTCACCCACGGTTGGGGGGAAAAATGGCTACACCTTC.

The chain employs TRBV11-2 and TRBJ1-6, with 9 bases lining up with TRBD1. V trimming: 4 bases; J trimming: 8 bases; junction bases outside the gene matches: 3. Germline loops: CDR1 SGHAT, CDR2 FQNNGV. This CDR3 is 14 amino acids long. This CDR3 is CASSSDRGDSPLHF. Here the CDR3 DNA reads TGTGCCAGCAGCTCGGACAGGGGTGATTCACCCCTCCACTTT.

V and J are TRBV29-1 and TRBJ2-5; 8 nucleotides line up with TRBD1. V shed 3 bases and J 5 bases; nucleotides not matched to a gene: 8. CDR1 is SQVTM, CDR2 ANQGSEA, per germline. This CDR3 has 14 residues. The CDR3 DNA reads TGCAGCGTTGACGATCAGGGGGCTGGGGAGACCCAGTACTTC. It yields the protein CSVDDQGAGETQYF.

This clone turned up a few times. The V call is TRBV14, the J call TRBJ2-7, with D possibly being TRBD1 (5 bases). Per germline, CDR1 SGHDN and CDR2 FVKESK. V dropped 4 bases and J dropped 0 bases, with 13 bases sitting between them. The CDR3 is made up of 15 amino acids. The CDR3 DNA reads as TGTGCCAGCAGCCGGGGCTTGCAGAGCTCCTACGAGCAGTACTTC. Translation: CASSRGLQSSYEQYF.

This rearrangement joins TRBV29-1 to TRBJ2-1, with D perhaps matching TRBD1 or TRBD2 (5 bases each). This CDR3 has 16 residues. The germline V gene has CDR1 SQVTM and CDR2 ANQGSEA. V lost 6 bases and J 6 bases, leaving 24 bases between the germline ends. The CDR3 spells CSVAYGTDSRGNEQFF. The CDR3 DNA follows: TGCAGCGTCGCCTACGGGACCGACTCGCGAGGCAATGAGCAGTTCTTC.

The gene calls are TRBV7-2 and TRBJ2-7, with a tentative D call TRBD1 (6 bases). The germline gives CDR1 SGHTA, CDR2 FQGNSA. Trimming cost V 3 bases and J 4 bases, with 13 bases left between them. This CDR3 comprises 14 residues. CDR3 loop: CASSLWDTTYEQYF. The CDR3 DNA reads as TGTGCCAGCAGCTTGTGGGACACCACGTACGAGCAGTACTTC.

V is TRBV6-5 and J is TRBJ1-1; tentatively, D is TRBD1 (6 bases). V gave up 5 bases and J gave up 0 bases, with 10 bases separating them. Germline loops: CDR1 MNHEY, CDR2 SVGAGI. The CDR3 length is 14 residues. The CDR3, as DNA: TGTGCCAGCAGTCCAGGGGTGATGAACACTGAAGCTTTCTTT. Translated, it gives CASSPGVMNTEAFF.

In the case of this clone: The identical CDR3 is also encoded by other nucleotide sequences in the sample. The rearrangement uses TRBV18 and TRBJ2-3; TRBD2 aligns across 7 bases. This CDR3 spans 16 amino acids. The junction had 8 bases not matched to a gene; V was cut back by 3 bases and J by 2 bases. Germline-derived CDR1 and CDR2 are KGHSH and LQKENI. DNA of the CDR3: TGTGCCAGCTCACCTCTAGGCGGGGGATCCACAGATACGCAGTATTTT. Its protein is CASSPLGGGSTDTQYF.

This chain links TRBV5-6 with TRBJ2-7; tentative D call: TRBD1 (6 bases). V lost 3 bases and J lost 4, with 17 bases in between. The germline V gene has CDR1 SGHDT and CDR2 YYEEEE. This CDR3 contains 15 residues. CDR3 sequence (DNA): TGTGCCAGCAGCTCTGTCGCCAGGGGAAGTTACGAGCAGTACTTC. It yields the protein CASSSVARGSYEQYF.

The chain is built from TRBV18 and TRBJ2-7, with TRBD2 matching 9 bases. Germline V gene data show CDR1 as KGHSH and CDR2 as LQKENI. This CDR3 has 15 amino acids. Unmatched junction bases numbered 7, after V lost 5 bases and J lost 2 bases. The CDR3: CASSWGTSPAYEQYF. The CDR3 DNA reads TGTGCCAGCTCATGGGGGACTAGCCCAGCCTACGAGCAGTACTTC.

The chain recombines TRBV5-5 with TRBJ1-1, with D perhaps matching TRBD1 (5 bases). The CDR3 spans 13 residues. V was shortened by 4 bases and J by 10 bases, with 17 bases between the two germline ends. Germline lookup yields CDR1 SGHKS and CDR2 YYEKEE (reference sequence). This CDR3 reads CASSKGHTFGAFF. As DNA, the CDR3 is TGTGCCAGCAGCAAAGGACATACATTCGGAGCTTTCTTT.

The rearrangement joins TRBV28 to TRBJ2-5, with 7 bases lining up with TRBD2. With V trimmed by 8 bases and J by 3 bases, 3 bases remained unmatched. The CDR3 runs 12 residues. CDR1 and CDR2 (germline): MDHEN, SYDVKM. The CDR3 DNA reads as TGTGCCAGCGGGGGGAGGGAAGAGACCCAGTACTTC. It yields the protein CASGGREETQYF. Based on the CDR3 plus reference TRBV28 and TRBJ2-5, the full variable domain is DVKVTQSSRYLVKRTGEKVFLECVQDMDHENMFWYRQDPGLGLRLIYFSYDVKMKEKGDIPEGYSVSREKKERFSLILESASTNQTSMYLCASGGREETQYFGPGTRLLVL.

This chain connects TRBV9 to TRBJ2-2; 16 nucleotides match TRBD2. The CDR3 totals 20 residues. Germline CDR1 SGDLS, CDR2 YYNGEE. V lost 0 bases, J lost 4 bases, and 9 bases stayed unmatched. The CDR3 nucleotides are TGTGCCAGCAGCGTAGCCCCGGGACTAGCGGGAGGGGGGGGCACCGGGGAGCTGTTTTTT. Translating gives CASSVAPGLAGGGGTGELFF.